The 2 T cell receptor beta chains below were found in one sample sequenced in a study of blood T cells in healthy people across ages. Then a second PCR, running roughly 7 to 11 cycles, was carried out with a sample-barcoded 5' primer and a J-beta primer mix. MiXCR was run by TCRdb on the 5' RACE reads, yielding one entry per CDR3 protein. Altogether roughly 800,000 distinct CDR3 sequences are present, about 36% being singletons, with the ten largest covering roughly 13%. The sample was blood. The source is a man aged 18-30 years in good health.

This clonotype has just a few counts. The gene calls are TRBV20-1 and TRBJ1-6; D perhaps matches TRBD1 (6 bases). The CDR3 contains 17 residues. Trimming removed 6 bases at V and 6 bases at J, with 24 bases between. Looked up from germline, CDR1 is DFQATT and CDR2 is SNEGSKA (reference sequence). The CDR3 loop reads CSARSTTGSKLNSPLHF. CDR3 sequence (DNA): TGCAGTGCCCGATCTACTACAGGGTCTAAACTTAATTCACCCCTCCACTTT.

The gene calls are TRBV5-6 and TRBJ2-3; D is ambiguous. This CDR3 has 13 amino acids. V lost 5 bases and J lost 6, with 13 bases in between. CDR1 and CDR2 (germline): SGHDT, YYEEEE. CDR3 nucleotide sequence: TGTGCCAGCAGGTTGCAGGTTGGTGATACGCAGTATTTT. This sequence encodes CASRLQVGDTQYF.